A selection of T cell receptor beta chains follows, all from one sample in a study of CD8 T cells in Susac syndrome. A single record per CDR3 protein comes from TCRdb applying MiXCR to the immunoSEQ multiplex PCR reads. The data contain 250,000 to 300,000 distinct CDR3 sequences, roughly 85% of them singletons. Material: CD8+ T cells from PBMCs. These receptor sequences come from a human donor with multiple sclerosis. The conserved cysteine and the conserved F or W are not part of the CDR3 here. The order of the fields is clone size, V gene, CDR3 protein. Size is omitted from some rows. Given values are once, few, many or a class for expanded clones.

>NA|TRBV7-2
ASSLWSNQPQH
>NA|TRBV19
ASSETFSSYEQY
>NA|TRBV25-1
ATAGQVNTGELF
>NA|TRBV7-2
ASSGLAGVETQY
>NA|TRBV28
ASSFQLGGGGDTQY
>once|TRBV5-6
ASSSVIVRGWDTDTQY
>NA|TRBV11-2
ASSLKAHRLGGYT
>NA|TRBV5-1
ASSSGPGNYEQY
>NA|TRBV12-3/TRBV12-4
ASSAPMDEQF
>NA|TRBV12-3/TRBV12-4
ASSRTSGRAPYEQY
>few|TRBV6-1
ASSEADGNYEQY
>NA|TRBV4-3
ASSQEGPNAPRETQY
>NA|TRBV20-1
SAGSYSGRRTYNEQF
>NA|TRBV5-1
ASSSYPSGSSGEQY
>NA|TRBV19
ASTPLKEGDQPQH
>once|TRBV12-3/TRBV12-4
ASKAAGGPYEQY
>NA|TRBV3-1
ASSQDELYAGGNTIY
>NA|TRBV20-1
SASVLLPGGNEQF
>NA|TRBV3-1
ASSQDMVGRAYNEQF
>NA|TRBV27
ASSFGQGTDTQY
>NA|TRBV6-7
ASSCRNQITQPQH
>few|TRBV7-9
ASSSGLAGSSYEQY
>NA|TRBV19
ASSIFRVGTGELF
>NA|TRBV7-6
ASRATSGWTGELF
>NA|TRBV23-1
ASSQGINNVGSSYNEQF
>NA|TRBV9
ASSASGRVDTQY
>NA|TRBV24-1
ATRETGRSEQY
>NA|TRBV29-1
SVSPGAPYEQY
>NA|TRBV9
ASSGFLDTDTQY
>NA|TRBV20-1
SARPSSYNEQF
>NA|TRBV6-5
ASSYSSRAMNTEAF
>once|TRBV6-2/TRBV6-3
ASKVTYGSYYEQY
>NA|TRBV6-5
ASSWDPPGGSSYEQY
>once|TRBV7-9
ASSLIGQPQH
>NA|TRBV19
ASSMLVFSYNEQF
>NA|TRBV5-4
ASSLEPGSFGGYT
>NA|TRBV27
ASSLGGGPYEQY
>NA|TRBV4-1
ASRTTGANEQF
>NA|TRBV5-1
ASSLEPHSYGYT
>NA|TRBV6-2/TRBV6-3
ASSTPHSNQPQH
>few|TRBV6-1
ASIASTYNEQF
>NA|TRBV30
AWRPIGPSVGNEQF
>NA|TRBV7-9
ASRPGHNYGYT
>NA|TRBV28
ASSSTGIAYRPGEQF
>NA|TRBV29-1
SVERTGVQETQY